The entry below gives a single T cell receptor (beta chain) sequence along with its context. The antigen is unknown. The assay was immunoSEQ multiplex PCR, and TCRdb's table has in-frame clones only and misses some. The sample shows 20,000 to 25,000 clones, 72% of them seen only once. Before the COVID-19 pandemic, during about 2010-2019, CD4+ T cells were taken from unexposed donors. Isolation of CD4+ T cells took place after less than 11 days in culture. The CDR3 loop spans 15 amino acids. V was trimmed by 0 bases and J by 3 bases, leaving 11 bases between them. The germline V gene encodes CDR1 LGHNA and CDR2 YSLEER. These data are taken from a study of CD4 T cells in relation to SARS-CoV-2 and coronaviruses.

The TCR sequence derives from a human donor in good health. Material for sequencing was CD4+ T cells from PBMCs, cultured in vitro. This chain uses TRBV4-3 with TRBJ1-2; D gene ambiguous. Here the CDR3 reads CASSQDRYAYYGYTF. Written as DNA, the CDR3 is TGCGCCAGCAGCCAAGATCGGTACGCTTACTATGGCTACACCTTC.